Shown below are 27 T cell receptor beta chains from a single sample sequenced in a study of blood T cell repertoires in COVID-19. The table came from immunoSEQ multiplex PCR; TCRdb's copy has only in-frame clones and leaves some out. The sample yields 95,000 to 150,000 clones, 70% to 75% seen once. Sequencing input: peripheral blood. The receptors here all came from an elderly man with COVID-19, enrolled during active disease.

The table lists this clone with a count of one. V and J are TRBV6-5 and TRBJ2-5; 9 bases match TRBD1. Germline CDR1 and CDR2: MNHEY and SVGAGI. The CDR3 is 15 amino acids. J was trimmed by 4 bases and V by 5 bases; bases with no gene match: 8. DNA for the CDR3: TGTGCCAGCAGTAACACCGGACAGGGGCTAGAGACCCAGTACTTC. This encodes CASSNTGQGLETQYF.

The chain has TRBV7-3 and TRBJ2-1; 8 positions agree with TRBD2. The CDR3 runs to 15 residues. CDR1 is SGHTA and CDR2 is FQGTGA in the germline V gene. Germline trimming cut 8 bases from V and 5 bases from J; bases unmatched to any gene: 11. CDR3 sequence (DNA): TGTGCCAGCCGCCACTTAGCGGGACACGACAATGAGCAGTTCTTC. The encoded protein is CASRHLAGHDNEQFF.

The chain carries TRBV19 and TRBJ2-1, with TRBD1 matching 8 bases. The ends lost 5 bases at V and 8 bases at J; junction bases unmatched: 11. Germline CDR1 is LNHDA and CDR2 is SQIVND (reference sequence). There are 15 residues in the CDR3. This chain's CDR3 is CASSVTGGGWDEQFF. CDR3 DNA: TGTGCCAGTAGTGTTACAGGGGGTGGGTGGGATGAGCAGTTCTTC.

This clone was detected many times. V usage is TRBV6-6 and J usage is TRBJ2-1, with TRBD2 matching over 7 bases. This CDR3 has 15 residues. Germline V gene data show CDR1 as MNHNY and CDR2 as SVGAGI (reference sequence). With V trimmed by 5 bases and J by 6 bases, 10 bases remained unmatched. CDR3 sequence (DNA): TGTGCCAGCAGTAGGGAGGGAGCAGAGGGCAATGAGCAGTTCTTC. Its protein is CASSREGAEGNEQFF.

The chain employs TRBV28 and TRBJ2-3, with 8 positions matching TRBD2. The CDR3 consists of 13 residues. CDR1 is MDHEN and CDR2 is SYDVKM in the germline V gene. The J segment lost 3 bases and the V segment lost 8 bases, leaving 4 bases of the junction unmatched. The CDR3 DNA follows: TGTGCCAGCGTCGAGCGGGAGACAGATACGCAGTATTTT. It yields the protein CASVERETDTQYF. Full variable domain (outside the CDR3, taken from reference TRBV28 and TRBJ2-3): DVKVTQSSRYLVKRTGEKVFLECVQDMDHENMFWYRQDPGLGLRLIYFSYDVKMKEKGDIPEGYSVSREKKERFSLILESASTNQTSMYLCASVERETDTQYFGPGTRLTVL.

The chain carries TRBV29-1 and TRBJ2-4; TRBD1 matches 9 bases. The CDR3 runs to 15 residues. Germline-derived CDR1 and CDR2 are SQVTM and ANQGSEA. The ends lost 3 bases at V and 7 bases at J; junction bases unmatched: 10. The CDR3 loop reads CSVEVRSGQGNIQYF. DNA for the CDR3: TGCAGCGTTGAGGTTCGCTCGGGACAGGGTAACATTCAGTACTTC.

This sequence joins TRBV5-6 and TRBJ1-5; TRBD1 agrees at 8 bases. Germline values: CDR1 SGHDT, CDR2 YYEEEE. Losses at the gene ends were 1 base for V and 5 bases for J; bases not matched to a gene: 8. The CDR3 spans 16 residues. The CDR3 region has the DNA TGTGCCAGCAGCTTGCAGGGGGCGCAAACGGATCAGCCCCAGCATTTT. This encodes CASSLQGAQTDQPQHF.

The chain has TRBV20-1 and TRBJ1-5; D call uncertain. CDR1 DFQATT and CDR2 SNEGSKA come from the germline V gene (reference sequence). Trimming left V 3 bases short and J 6 bases short, with 12 bases between. The CDR3 runs 13 residues. The CDR3 reads CSASWERSQPQHF. For the CDR3, the DNA is TGCAGTGCTAGTTGGGAGCGGAGTCAGCCCCAGCATTTT.

This sequence joins TRBV11-1 and TRBJ2-5; TRBD2 agrees at 9 bases. The germline gives CDR1 SGHAT, CDR2 FQDESV (reference sequence). The CDR3 has 15 residues. After removal of 3 bases from V and 2 bases from J, the junction contained 4 bases not matched to a gene. This CDR3 is CASSFLAGTQETQYF. For the CDR3, the DNA is TGTGCCAGCAGCTTTCTAGCGGGAACTCAAGAGACCCAGTACTTC.

This clone has a handful of counts. This chain uses TRBV20-1 with TRBJ2-7, with TRBD2 as a possible D gene (5 bases). The germline gives CDR1 DFQATT, CDR2 SNEGSKA (reference sequence). V was shortened by 3 bases and J by 8 bases, with 11 bases between the two germline ends. This CDR3 region has 11 residues. CDR3 sequence reads: CSASPGVQQYF. The CDR3 region has the DNA TGCAGTGCTAGCCCCGGGGTACAGCAGTACTTC.

This rearrangement joins TRBV4-1 to TRBJ2-1, with 12 bases that match TRBD2. The junction had 3 bases not matched to a gene; V was cut back by 0 bases and J by 6 bases. Germline assignment: CDR1 MGHRA and CDR2 YSYEKL. The CDR3 sequence is 16 residues long. The CDR3 sequence is CASSQDSLAGGNEQFF. In nucleotides, the CDR3 is TGCGCCAGCAGCCAAGATTCACTAGCGGGAGGCAATGAGCAGTTCTTC.

V gene TRBV5-1 combines with J gene TRBJ2-1, with 9 nucleotides matching TRBD1. CDR1 and CDR2 (germline): SGHRS, YFSETQ. V shed 7 bases and J 2 bases; nucleotides not matched to a gene: 4. This CDR3 region has 14 residues. As DNA, the CDR3 is TGCGCCAGCCAGGGACAGGGTGCCTACAATGAGCAGTTCTTC. It specifies CASQGQGAYNEQFF.

J is TRBJ1-6 and V is TRBV6-1, with D possibly TRBD1 on 6 matching bases. The CDR3 sequence is 16 residues long. V was trimmed by 4 bases and J by 5 bases, leaving 15 bases between them. CDR1 is MNHNS and CDR2 is SASEGT in the germline V gene. DNA of the CDR3: TGTGCCAGCAGTGGACTCCCGGGACAAAATAATTCACCCCTCCACTTT. Translation gives CASSGLPGQNNSPLHF.

The chain couples TRBV2 to TRBJ2-5, with 7 bases matching TRBD1. The CDR3 contains 14 residues. CDR1 and CDR2 (germline): SNHLY, FYNNEI. V shed 5 bases, J shed 2 bases, and the junction held 5 bases outside the gene matches. CDR3 sequence: CASSWDRQQETQYF. In DNA form, the CDR3 reads TGTGCCAGCAGTTGGGACAGACAACAAGAGACCCAGTACTTC.

The chain carries TRBV19 and TRBJ2-3; TRBD2 might be the D (7 bases). The CDR3 is 16 residues long. CDR1 is LNHDA and CDR2 is SQIVND in the germline V gene (reference sequence). Trimming pared 4 bases from V and 2 bases from J, leaving 16 bases between. The CDR3 region has the DNA TGTGCCAGTAGTACCCGGCGGGGGCGGGTCACAGATACGCAGTATTTT. It yields the protein CASSTRRGRVTDTQYF.

This clone was recorded a few times. The chain joins TRBV28 to TRBJ2-7; D is ambiguous. CDR3 length: 12 amino acids. V was clipped by 2 bases and J by 5 bases, with 7 bases between them. The germline gives CDR1 MDHEN, CDR2 SYDVKM. The chain's CDR3 is CASSLQQNEQYF. The CDR3 DNA reads TGTGCCAGCAGTTTACAACAGAACGAGCAGTACTTC.

This clone was detected only a few times. V gene TRBV27 combines with J gene TRBJ2-2; D not resolved. Per the germline V gene, CDR1 is MNHEY and CDR2 is SMNVEV (reference sequence). Deletions cut 3 bases from V and 3 bases from J, with 8 bases between. The CDR3 runs to 14 residues. The CDR3 loop is CASSFSPHTGELFF. The CDR3 nucleotides read TGTGCCAGCAGTTTTAGTCCTCACACCGGGGAGCTGTTTTTT.

The chain employs TRBV29-1 and TRBJ1-1, with a possible D match to TRBD1 (5 bases). The ends were cut back, 6 bases at V and 5 bases at J, with 16 bases in the middle. The CDR3 runs 13 residues. CDR1 and CDR2 (germline): SQVTM, ANQGSEA. The CDR3 here is CSVKETVWTEAFF. CDR3 nucleotides: TGCAGCGTCAAGGAGACAGTCTGGACTGAAGCTTTCTTT.

The chain has TRBV29-1 and TRBJ2-5, with D possibly being TRBD1 (5 bases). CDR3 size: 10 residues. Germline CDR1 is SQVTM and CDR2 is ANQGSEA. Deletions cut 4 bases from V and 5 bases from J, with 5 bases between. CDR3 nucleotides: TGCAGCGTTGCAGGGGAGACCCAGTACTTC. Residues: CSVAGETQYF. The variable domain in full, completed from reference TRBV29-1 and TRBJ2-5, reads SAVISQKPSRDICQRGTSLTIQCQVDSQVTMMFWYRQQPGQSLTLIATANQGSEATYESGFVIDKFPISRPNLTFSTLTVSNMSPEDSSIYLCSVAGETQYFGPGTRLLVL.

This sequence joins TRBV28 and TRBJ1-5; maybe TRBD1 (6 bases). This CDR3 has 13 amino acids. CDR1 and CDR2 from the germline V gene are MDHEN and SYDVKM. Trimming left V 8 bases short and J 6 bases short, with 14 bases between. The CDR3 bases are TGTGCCAGCTTCCGGGGGGGCAGTCAGCCCCAGCATTTT. This encodes CASFRGGSQPQHF.

This clone was seen only a few times. Here the CDR3 DNA reads TGTGCCAGCAGCTTCGGGACTAGCGGGGGAGCCTACGAGCAGTACTTC. Translated, it gives CASSFGTSGGAYEQYF. V gene TRBV3-1 (or the pseudogene TRBV3-2) combines with J gene TRBJ2-7, with TRBD2 identical over 14 bases. The ends lost 5 bases at V and 2 bases at J; junction bases unmatched: 5. CDR3 length: 16 residues. Per the germline V gene, CDR1 is LGHDT and CDR2 is YNNKEL (reference sequence).

V gene TRBV21-1 combines with J gene TRBJ2-1; TRBD2 is the table's D call and was not checked against the DNA. TRBV21-1 corresponds to a pseudogene. The CDR3 is made up of 17 amino acids. The CDR3 coding sequence is TGTGCCAGCAGCAAAGTTAGTGACGGAGGAATCTACAATGAGCAGTTCTTC. Its translation: CASSKVSDGGIYNEQFF.

The chain is built from TRBV28 and TRBJ1-2, with 7 bases identical to TRBD1. This CDR3 is 12 amino acids long. After removal of 7 bases from V and 7 bases from J, the junction contained 6 bases not matched to a gene. The germline V gene has CDR1 MDHEN and CDR2 SYDVKM. The CDR3 region is CASTIQGTGYTF. The CDR3 DNA sequence: TGTGCCAGCACCATACAGGGGACTGGCTACACCTTC.

V and J are TRBV5-3 and TRBJ2-5; 7 positions match TRBD2. TRBV5-3 is an ORF, with its function uncertain. J gave up 2 bases and V 2 bases, and 18 bases lay outside the gene matches. The CDR3 loop spans 19 amino acids. CDR3 nucleotides: TGTGCCAGAAGCTTTGTCTTCCGCGGGAGAGGCCGGGGACAAGAGACCCAGTACTTC. Its protein product is CARSFVFRGRGRGQETQYF.

This chain links TRBV6-5 with TRBJ2-2; D gene unclear. Germline lookup yields CDR1 MNHEY and CDR2 SVGAGI. The CDR3 totals 11 residues. Trimming stripped 8 bases from V and 6 bases from J, with 7 bases between. CDR3 DNA sequence: TGTGCCAGCGGTCGGGCCGGGGAGCTGTTTTTT. It specifies CASGRAGELFF.

CDR3 in amino acids: CASSQGRSGKGETQYF. CDR3 DNA sequence: TGCGCCAGCAGCCAAGGACGGTCGGGAAAAGGGGAGACCCAGTACTTC. The chain has TRBV4-3 and TRBJ2-5; D is possibly TRBD2 (5 bases). The CDR3 loop spans 16 amino acids. Germline V CDR1 and CDR2: LGHNA, YSLEER. Trimming shortened V by 1 base and J by 5 bases, and 17 bases separated the two germline ends.

V usage is TRBV28 and J usage is TRBJ1-2; TRBD1 is a possible D gene (5 bases). CDR1 and CDR2 from the germline V gene are MDHEN and SYDVKM. Trimming removed 6 bases at V and 3 bases at J, with 8 bases between. CDR3 length equals 12 residues. The CDR3 loop is CASRWGDYGYTF. The CDR3 coding sequence is TGTGCCAGCAGGTGGGGGGACTATGGCTACACCTTC.